This T cell receptor beta chain was found in a study of cytomegalovirus exposure and HLA in healthy donors. J lost 7 bases, V lost 4 bases, and 11 bases had no gene match. Germline V gives CDR1 SGHRS, CDR2 YFSETQ. The CDR3 length is 15 residues. With regard to this clone: Its specificity is unknown.

With 60 Vbeta and 13 Jbeta primers, the PCR was carried out. Libraries were prepared by immunoSEQ multiplex PCR; TCRdb keeps only in-frame clonotypes and omits some of them. Of about 120,000 clones detected, about 83% appear once; the ten largest clones hold 2.7%. Findings of the study overall: In a later analysis, V- and J-gene trimming of beta chains associated with a DCLRE1C missense variant, replicated independently. Confirmation was obtained in vitro that a few CMV-associated chains are specific for CMV antigens.

Source material: PBMCs. The gene calls are TRBV5-1 and TRBJ1-5, with 7 bases matching TRBD1. The source is a woman between 40 and 50 years old in good health and CMV-seropositive. This CDR3 is CASSPGQQPGQPQHF. As DNA, the CDR3 is TGCGCCAGCAGCCCGGGACAGCAGCCCGGACAGCCCCAGCATTTT.